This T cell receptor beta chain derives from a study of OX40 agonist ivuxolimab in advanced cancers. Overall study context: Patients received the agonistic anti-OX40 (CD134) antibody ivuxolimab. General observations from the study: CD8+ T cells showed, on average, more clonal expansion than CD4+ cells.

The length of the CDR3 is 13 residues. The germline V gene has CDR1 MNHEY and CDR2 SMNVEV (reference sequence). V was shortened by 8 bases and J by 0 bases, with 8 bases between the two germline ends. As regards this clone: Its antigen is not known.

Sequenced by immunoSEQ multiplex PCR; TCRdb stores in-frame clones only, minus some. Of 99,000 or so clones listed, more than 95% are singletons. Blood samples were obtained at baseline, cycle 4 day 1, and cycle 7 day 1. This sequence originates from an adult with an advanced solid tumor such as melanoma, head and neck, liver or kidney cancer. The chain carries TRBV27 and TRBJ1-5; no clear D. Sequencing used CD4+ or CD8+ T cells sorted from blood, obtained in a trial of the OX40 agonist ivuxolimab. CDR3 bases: TGTGCCAGCGGTCCAACTAGCAATCAGCCCCAGCATTTT. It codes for CASGPTSNQPQHF.